Reported below is one T cell receptor (beta chain). Its matching antigen is unknown. Use of 60 Vbeta and 13 Jbeta primers characterized the PCR. Profiling relied on immunoSEQ multiplex PCR, and the TCRdb table lists in-frame clones only, not all of them. The sample comprises about 130,000 clones, 80% of which are singletons, and approximately 4% rests with the top ten. The data are from a study of cytomegalovirus exposure and HLA in healthy donors. Study-wide results and caveats: In vitro confirmation showed a few CMV-associated chains to be CMV antigen specific. Investigators reported over 150 TCR beta chains as tied to cytomegalovirus.

The ends were cut back, 1 base at V and 4 bases at J, with 10 bases in the middle. In germline, CDR1 is SGHTA, CDR2 FQGNSA. This CDR3 spans 14 amino acids. Sequences were obtained from PBMCs. This sequence joins TRBV7-2 and TRBJ1-2; D ambiguous. This receptor was taken from a woman in her thirties or forties in good health and CMV-seronegative. The CDR3 is CASSLERATYGYTF. CDR3 coding DNA: TGTGCCAGCAGCTTAGAGCGGGCCACCTATGGCTACACCTTC.